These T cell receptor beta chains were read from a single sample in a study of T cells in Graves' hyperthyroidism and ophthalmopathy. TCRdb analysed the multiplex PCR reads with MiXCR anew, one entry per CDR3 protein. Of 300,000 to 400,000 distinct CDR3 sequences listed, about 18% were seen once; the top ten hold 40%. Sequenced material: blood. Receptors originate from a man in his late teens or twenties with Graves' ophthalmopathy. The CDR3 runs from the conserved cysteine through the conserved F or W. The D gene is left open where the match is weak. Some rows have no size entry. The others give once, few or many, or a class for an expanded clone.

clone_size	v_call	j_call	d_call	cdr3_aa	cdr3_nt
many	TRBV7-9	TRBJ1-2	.	CASSPTLGLSSGYTF	TGTGCCAGCAGCCCCACTCTTGGACTCTCCTCGGGCTACACCTTC
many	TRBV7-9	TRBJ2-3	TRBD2	CASSPGGGQTDTQYF	TGTGCCAGCAGCCCGGGAGGGGGGCAGACAGATACGCAGTATTTT
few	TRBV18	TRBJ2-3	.	CASSPEDGVGSADTQYF	TGTGCCAGCTCACCAGAAGACGGGGTGGGGTCCGCAGATACGCAGTATTTT
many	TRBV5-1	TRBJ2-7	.	CASSLDVGSSSYEQYF	TGCGCCAGCAGCTTGGATGTCGGATCGAGCTCCTACGAGCAGTACTTC
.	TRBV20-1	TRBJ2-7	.	CSARVRVHYEQYF	TGCAGTGCTAGAGTCAGGGTGCACTACGAGCAGTACTTC
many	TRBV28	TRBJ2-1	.	CASSSQGGGENEQFF	TGTGCCAGCAGCTCACAGGGGGGGGGCGAAAATGAGCAGTTCTTC
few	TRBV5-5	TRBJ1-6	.	CASSLGGDTYNSPLHF	TGTGCCAGCAGCTTAGGAGGGGACACCTATAATTCACCCCTCCACTTT
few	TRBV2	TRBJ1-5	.	CASKSGNQPQHF	TGTGCCAGCAAGTCTGGCAATCAGCCCCAGCATTTT
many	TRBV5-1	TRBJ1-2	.	CASSSEAGVGYTF	TGCGCCAGCAGCTCGGAAGCAGGGGTTGGCTACACCTTC
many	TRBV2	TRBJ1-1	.	CASGNGPTTEAFF	TGTGCCAGCGGTAATGGACCGACCACTGAAGCTTTCTTT
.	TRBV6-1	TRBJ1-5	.	CASRLTATYNQPQHF	TGTGCCAGCAGACTAACAGCAACCTACAATCAGCCCCAGCATTTT
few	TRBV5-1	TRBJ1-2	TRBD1	CASSLGTGGDYGYTF	TGCGCCAGCAGCTTGGGGACAGGGGGCGACTATGGCTACACCTTC
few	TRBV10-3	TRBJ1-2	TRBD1	CAIRGTGPNYGYTF	TGTGCCATCAGGGGGACAGGCCCAAACTATGGCTACACCTTC
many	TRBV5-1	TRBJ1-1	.	CASSQDVVNTEAFF	TGTGCCAGCAGCCAAGACGTGGTAAACACTGAAGCTTTCTTT
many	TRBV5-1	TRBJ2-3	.	CASSLEVDTQYF	TGCGCCAGCAGCTTGGAGGTGGATACGCAGTATTTT
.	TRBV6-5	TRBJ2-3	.	CASSYVGSTDTQYF	TGTGCCAGCAGTTACGTGGGGAGCACAGATACGCAGTATTTT
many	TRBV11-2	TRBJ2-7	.	CASSLQGEGYEQYF	TGTGCCAGCAGCTTACAGGGAGAAGGCTACGAGCAGTACTTC
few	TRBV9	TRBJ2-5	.	CASSVGTGGTQYF	TGTGCCAGCAGCGTAGGAACCGGCGGGACCCAGTACTTC
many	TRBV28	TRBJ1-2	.	CASSFRGGGYTF	TGTGCCAGCAGTTTCAGGGGTGGTGGCTACACCTTC
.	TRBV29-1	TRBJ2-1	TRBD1	CSVLEDRGPEREQFF	TGCAGCGTTTTGGAGGACAGGGGGCCTGAGCGGGAGCAGTTCTTC
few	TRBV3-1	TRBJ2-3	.	CASSQERGTDTQYF	TGTGCCAGCAGCCAAGAAAGGGGAACAGATACGCAGTATTTT
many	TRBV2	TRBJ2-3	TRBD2	CAWGERGGQSTDTQYF	TGTGCCTGGGGGGAGCGGGGGGGCCAGAGCACAGATACGCAGTATTTT
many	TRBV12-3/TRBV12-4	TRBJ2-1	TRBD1	CASSSTGPLIDEQFF	TGTGCCAGCAGCTCGACAGGGCCGTTGATCGATGAGCAGTTCTTC
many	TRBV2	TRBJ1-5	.	CASSGGQAGNQPQHF	TGTGCCAGCAGTGGGGGCCAAGCAGGCAATCAGCCCCAGCATTTT
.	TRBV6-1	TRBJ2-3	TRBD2	CASSETLAGGSTDTQYF	TGTGCCAGCAGTGAAACACTAGCGGGGGGTAGCACAGATACGCAGTATTTT
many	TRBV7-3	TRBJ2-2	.	CASSLEALAGELFF	TGTGCCAGCAGCCTCGAGGCCCTGGCCGGGGAGCTGTTTTTT
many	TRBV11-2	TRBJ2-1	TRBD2	CASSLGRGSIRYEQFF	TGTGCCAGCAGCTTAGGACGCGGGAGCATTCGCTATGAGCAGTTCTTC
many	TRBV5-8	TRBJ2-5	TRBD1	CASSLGTGEGETQYF	TGTGCCAGCAGCTTGGGGACAGGGGAAGGAGAGACCCAGTACTTC
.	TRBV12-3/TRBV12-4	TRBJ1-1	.	CASSHSTEAFF	TGTGCCAGCAGTCACAGCACTGAAGCTTTCTTT
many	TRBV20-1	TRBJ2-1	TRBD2	CSVAGGPYEQFF	TGCAGTGTGGCGGGGGGGCCCTATGAGCAGTTCTTC
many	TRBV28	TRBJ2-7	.	CASSLGLLVYEQYF	TGTGCCAGCAGTTTAGGCCTACTAGTATACGAGCAGTACTTC
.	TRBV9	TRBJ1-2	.	CASSVSDLYGYTF	TGTGCCAGCAGCGTATCGGACCTCTATGGCTACACCTTC
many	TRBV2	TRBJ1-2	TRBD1	CATPGQANYGYTF	TGTGCCACCCCGGGACAGGCGAACTATGGCTACACCTTC
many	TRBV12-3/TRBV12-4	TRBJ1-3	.	CASIAGSGNTIYF	TGTGCCAGCATCGCAGGCTCTGGAAACACCATATATTTT
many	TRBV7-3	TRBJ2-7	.	CASSLDSGAVQYF	TGTGCCAGCAGCTTAGATTCCGGGGCTGTGCAGTACTTC
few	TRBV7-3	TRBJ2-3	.	CASSLAGTYTDTQYF	TGTGCCAGCAGCTTAGCAGGGACATACACAGATACGCAGTATTTT
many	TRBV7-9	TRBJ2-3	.	CASSLTEGADTQYF	TGTGCCAGCAGCTTGACGGAGGGGGCAGATACGCAGTATTTT